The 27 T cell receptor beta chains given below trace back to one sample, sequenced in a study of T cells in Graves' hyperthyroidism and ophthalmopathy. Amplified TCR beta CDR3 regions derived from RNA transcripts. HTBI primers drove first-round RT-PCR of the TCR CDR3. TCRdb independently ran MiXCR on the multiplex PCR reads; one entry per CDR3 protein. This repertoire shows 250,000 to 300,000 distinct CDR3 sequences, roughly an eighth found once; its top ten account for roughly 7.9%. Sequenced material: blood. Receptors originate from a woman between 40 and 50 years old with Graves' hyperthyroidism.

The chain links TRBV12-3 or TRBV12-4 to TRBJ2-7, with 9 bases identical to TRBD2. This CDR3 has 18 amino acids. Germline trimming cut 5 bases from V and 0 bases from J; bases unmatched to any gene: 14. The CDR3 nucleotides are TGTGCCAGCAGTCCCCCGAGGCGGGAGGGCCTACTCTCCTACGAGCAGTACTTC. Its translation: CASSPPRREGLLSYEQYF.

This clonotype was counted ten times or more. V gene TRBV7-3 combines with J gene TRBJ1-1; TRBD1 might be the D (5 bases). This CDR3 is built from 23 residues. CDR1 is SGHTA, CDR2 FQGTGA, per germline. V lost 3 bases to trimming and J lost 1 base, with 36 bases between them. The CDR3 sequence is CASSFPSFQSSYPGRLTNTEAFF. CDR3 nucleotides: TGTGCCAGCAGCTTTCCCAGTTTTCAATCTTCCTATCCGGGACGGTTAACGAACACTGAAGCTTTCTTT.

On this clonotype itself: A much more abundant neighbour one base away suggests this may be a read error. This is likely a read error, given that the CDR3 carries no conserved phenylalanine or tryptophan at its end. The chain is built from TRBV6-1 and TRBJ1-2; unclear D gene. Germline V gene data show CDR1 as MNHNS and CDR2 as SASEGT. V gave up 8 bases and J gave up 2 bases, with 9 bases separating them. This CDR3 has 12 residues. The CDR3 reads CASRKQNYGYTL. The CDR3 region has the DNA TGTGCCAGCCGAAAACAGAACTATGGCTACACCCTC.

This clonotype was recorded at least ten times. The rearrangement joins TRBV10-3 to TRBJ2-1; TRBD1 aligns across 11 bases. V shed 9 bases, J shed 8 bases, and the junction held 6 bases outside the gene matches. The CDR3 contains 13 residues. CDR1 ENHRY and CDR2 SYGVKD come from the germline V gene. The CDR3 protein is CAIRDRGVHEQFF. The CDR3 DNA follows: TGTGCCATAAGGGACAGGGGGGTCCATGAGCAGTTCTTC.

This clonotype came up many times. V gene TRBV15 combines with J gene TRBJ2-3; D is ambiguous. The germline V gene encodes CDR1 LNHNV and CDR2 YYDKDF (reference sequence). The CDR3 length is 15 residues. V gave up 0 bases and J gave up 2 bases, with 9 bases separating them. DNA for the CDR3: TGTGCCACCAGCAGAGATAAGTCCTACACAGATACGCAGTATTTT. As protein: CATSRDKSYTDTQYF.

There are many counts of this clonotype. CDR3: CASGLGLAGVEQFF. The CDR3 DNA reads as TGTGCTAGTGGTTTAGGGCTAGCGGGAGTTGAGCAGTTCTTC. J is TRBJ2-1 and V is TRBV12-5; 10 bases are a match to TRBD2. Germline V gives CDR1 LGHNT, CDR2 FRNRAP. This CDR3 region has 14 residues. V was pared by 3 bases and J by 9 bases, with 5 bases of the junction left unmatched.

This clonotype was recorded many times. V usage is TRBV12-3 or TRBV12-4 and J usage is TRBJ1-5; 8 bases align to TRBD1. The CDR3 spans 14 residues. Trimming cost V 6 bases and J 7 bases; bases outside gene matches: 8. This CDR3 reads CASSLTGGGQPQHF. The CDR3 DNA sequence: TGTGCCAGCAGCCTCACAGGGGGAGGGCAGCCCCAGCATTTT.

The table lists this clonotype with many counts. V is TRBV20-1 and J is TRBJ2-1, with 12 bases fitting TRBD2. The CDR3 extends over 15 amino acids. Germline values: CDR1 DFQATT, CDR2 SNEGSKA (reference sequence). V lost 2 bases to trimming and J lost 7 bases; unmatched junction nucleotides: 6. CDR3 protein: CSARRLAGAGNEQFF. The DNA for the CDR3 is TGCAGTGCTAGAAGACTAGCGGGAGCTGGGAATGAGCAGTTCTTC.

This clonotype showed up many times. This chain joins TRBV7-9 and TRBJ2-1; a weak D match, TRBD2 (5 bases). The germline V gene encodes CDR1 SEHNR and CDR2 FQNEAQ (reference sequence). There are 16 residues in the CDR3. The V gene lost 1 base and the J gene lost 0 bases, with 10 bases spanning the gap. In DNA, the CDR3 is TGTGCCAGCAGCTTAGTCCGGCTAGCCTCCTACAATGAGCAGTTCTTC. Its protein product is CASSLVRLASYNEQFF.

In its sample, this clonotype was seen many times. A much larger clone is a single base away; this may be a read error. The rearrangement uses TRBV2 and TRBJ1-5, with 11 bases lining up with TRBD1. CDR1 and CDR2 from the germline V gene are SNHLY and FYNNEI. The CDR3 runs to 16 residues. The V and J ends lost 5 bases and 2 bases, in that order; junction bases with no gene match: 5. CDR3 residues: CASSPRTGGGNQPQHF. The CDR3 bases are TGTGCCAGCAGTCCACGGACAGGGGGCGGCAATCAGCCCCAGCATTTT.

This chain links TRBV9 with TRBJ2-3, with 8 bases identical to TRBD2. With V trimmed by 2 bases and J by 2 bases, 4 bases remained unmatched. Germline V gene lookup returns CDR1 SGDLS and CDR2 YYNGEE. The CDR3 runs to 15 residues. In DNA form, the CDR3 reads TGTGCCAGCAGCGTGAGCGGGAGCGCCACAGATACGCAGTATTTT. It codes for CASSVSGSATDTQYF. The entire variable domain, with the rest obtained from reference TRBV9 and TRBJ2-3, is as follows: DSGVTQTPKHLITATGQRVTLRCSPRSGDLSVYWYQQSLDQGLQFLIQYYNGEERAKGNILERFSAQQFPDLHSELNLSSLELGDSALYFCASSVSGSATDTQYFGPGTRLTVL.

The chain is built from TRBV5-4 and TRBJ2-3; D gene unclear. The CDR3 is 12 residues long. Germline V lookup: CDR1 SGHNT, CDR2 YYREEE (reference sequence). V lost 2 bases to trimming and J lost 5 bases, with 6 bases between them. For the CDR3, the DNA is TGTGCCAGCAGCTTAAACATAGATACGCAGTATTTT. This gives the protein CASSLNIDTQYF.

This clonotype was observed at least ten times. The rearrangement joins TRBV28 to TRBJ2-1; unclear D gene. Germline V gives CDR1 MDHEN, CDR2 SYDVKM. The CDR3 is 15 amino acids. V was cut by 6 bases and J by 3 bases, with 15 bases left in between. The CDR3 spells CASSDRRPSYNEQFF. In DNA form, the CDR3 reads TGTGCCAGCAGCGACCGTCGACCCAGCTACAATGAGCAGTTCTTC.

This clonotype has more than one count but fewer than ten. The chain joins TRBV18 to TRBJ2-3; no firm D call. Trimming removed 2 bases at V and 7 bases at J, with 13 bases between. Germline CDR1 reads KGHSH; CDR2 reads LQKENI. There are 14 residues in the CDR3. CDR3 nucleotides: TGTGCCAGCTCACCAATAGAGAATCAAAATACGCAGTATTTT. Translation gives CASSPIENQNTQYF. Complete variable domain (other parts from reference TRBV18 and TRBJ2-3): NAGVMQNPRHLVRRRGQEARLRCSPMKGHSHVYWYRQLPEEGLKFMVYLQKENIIDESGMPKERFSAEFPKEGPSILRIQQVVRGDSAAYFCASSPIENQNTQYFGPGTRLTVL.

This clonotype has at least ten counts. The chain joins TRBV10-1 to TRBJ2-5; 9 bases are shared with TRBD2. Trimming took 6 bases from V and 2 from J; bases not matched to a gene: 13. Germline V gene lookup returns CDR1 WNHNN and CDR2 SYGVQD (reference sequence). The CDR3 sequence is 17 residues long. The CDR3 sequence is CASSQGLAQDPQETQYF. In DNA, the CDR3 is TGCGCCAGCAGCCAGGGACTAGCCCAAGACCCACAAGAGACCCAGTACTTC.

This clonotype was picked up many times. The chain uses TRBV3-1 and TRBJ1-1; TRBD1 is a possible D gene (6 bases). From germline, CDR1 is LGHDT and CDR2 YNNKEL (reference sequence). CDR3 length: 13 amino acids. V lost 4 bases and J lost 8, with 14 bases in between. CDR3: CASSLTGSEEAFF. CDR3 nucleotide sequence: TGTGCCAGCAGCCTGACAGGCTCCGAGGAAGCTTTCTTT.

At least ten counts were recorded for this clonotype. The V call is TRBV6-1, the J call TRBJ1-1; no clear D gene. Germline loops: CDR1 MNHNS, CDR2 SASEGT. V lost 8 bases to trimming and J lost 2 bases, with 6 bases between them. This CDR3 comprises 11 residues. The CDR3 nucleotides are TGTGCCAGCGGCCGCAACACTGAAGCTTTCTTT. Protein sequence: CASGRNTEAFF.

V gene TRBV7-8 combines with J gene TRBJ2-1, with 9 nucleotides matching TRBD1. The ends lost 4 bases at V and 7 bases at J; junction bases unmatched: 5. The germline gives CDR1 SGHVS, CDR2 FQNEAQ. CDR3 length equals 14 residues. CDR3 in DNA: TGTGCCAGCAGCTGGGGGACAGGGAAAAATGAGCAGTTCTTC. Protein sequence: CASSWGTGKNEQFF.

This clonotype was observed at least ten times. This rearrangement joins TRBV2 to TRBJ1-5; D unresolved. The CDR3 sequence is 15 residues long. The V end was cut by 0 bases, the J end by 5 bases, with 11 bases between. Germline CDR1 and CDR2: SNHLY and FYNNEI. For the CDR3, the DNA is TGTGCCAGCAGTGAAGCTTTCGGGATTGATCAGCCCCAGCATTTT. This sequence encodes CASSEAFGIDQPQHF.

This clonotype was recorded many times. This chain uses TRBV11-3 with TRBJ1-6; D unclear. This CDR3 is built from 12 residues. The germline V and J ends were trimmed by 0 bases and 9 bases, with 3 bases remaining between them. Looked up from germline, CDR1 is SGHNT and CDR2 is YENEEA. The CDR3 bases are TGTGCCAGCAGCTTAGATTTTTCACCCCTCCACTTT. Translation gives CASSLDFSPLHF.

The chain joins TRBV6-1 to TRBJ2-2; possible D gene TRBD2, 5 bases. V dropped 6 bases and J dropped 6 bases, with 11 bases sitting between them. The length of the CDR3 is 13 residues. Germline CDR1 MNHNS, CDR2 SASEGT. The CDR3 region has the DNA TGTGCCAGCAGCGACCAGAGGGCCGGGGAGCTGTTTTTT. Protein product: CASSDQRAGELFF.

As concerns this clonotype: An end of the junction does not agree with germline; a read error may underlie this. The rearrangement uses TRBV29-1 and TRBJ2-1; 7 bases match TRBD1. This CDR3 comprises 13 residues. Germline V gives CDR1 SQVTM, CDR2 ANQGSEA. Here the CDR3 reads CSGGTDTYNGQFF. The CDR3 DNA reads TGCAGCGGGGGGACAGACACCTACAATGGGCAGTTCTTC.

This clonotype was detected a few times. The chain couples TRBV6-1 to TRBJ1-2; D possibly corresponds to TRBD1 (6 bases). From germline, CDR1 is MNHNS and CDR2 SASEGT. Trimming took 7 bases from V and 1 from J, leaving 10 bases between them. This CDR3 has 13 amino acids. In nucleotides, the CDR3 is TGTGCCAGCACCAAGGGGGTTAACTATGGCTACACCTTC. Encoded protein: CASTKGVNYGYTF.

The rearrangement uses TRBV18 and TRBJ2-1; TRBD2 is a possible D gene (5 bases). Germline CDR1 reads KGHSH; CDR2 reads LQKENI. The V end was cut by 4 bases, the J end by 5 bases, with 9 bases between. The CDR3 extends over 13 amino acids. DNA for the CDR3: TGTGCCAGCTCACGTGGACTTCACAATGAGCAGTTCTTC. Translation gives CASSRGLHNEQFF.

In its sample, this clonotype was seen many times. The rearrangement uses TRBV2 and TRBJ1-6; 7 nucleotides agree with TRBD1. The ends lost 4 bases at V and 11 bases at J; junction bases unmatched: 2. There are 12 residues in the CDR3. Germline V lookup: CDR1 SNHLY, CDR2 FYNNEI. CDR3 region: CASSAGGAPLHF. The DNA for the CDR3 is TGTGCCAGCAGTGCAGGGGGGGCACCCCTCCACTTT.

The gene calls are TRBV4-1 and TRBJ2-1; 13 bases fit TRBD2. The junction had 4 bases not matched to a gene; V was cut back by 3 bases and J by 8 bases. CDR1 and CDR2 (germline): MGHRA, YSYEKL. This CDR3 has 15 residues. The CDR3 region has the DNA TGCGCCAGCAGCCAGACTAGCGGGAGGTCCCATGAGCAGTTCTTC. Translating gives CASSQTSGRSHEQFF.

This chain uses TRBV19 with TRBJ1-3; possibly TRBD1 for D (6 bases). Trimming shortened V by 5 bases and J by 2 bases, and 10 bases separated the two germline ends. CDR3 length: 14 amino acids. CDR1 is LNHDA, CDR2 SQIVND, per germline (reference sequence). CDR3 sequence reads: CASSSQGTGNTIYF. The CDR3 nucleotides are TGTGCCAGTAGTTCTCAGGGGACTGGAAACACCATATATTTT.